This TCR beta chain was identified in a study of blood T cells in healthy people across ages. As regards this clonotype: What it recognizes is unknown.

The study's findings and limits: CMV status of donors was unknown, possibly confounding expanded clonotype changes.

PCR was performed a second time for 7 to 11 cycles using a sample-barcoded 5' primer and a J-beta primer mix. All samples gave at least 3 million CDR3-containing paired-end reads. Using its own MiXCR run on the 5' RACE reads, TCRdb lists one record per CDR3 protein. The repertoire holds around 1,100,000 distinct CDR3 sequences, with 35% to 40% as singletons. Each donor was a healthy Caucasian individual from Russia, aged roughly 6 to 90. The V end was cut by 7 bases, the J end by 1 base, with 10 bases between. Germline CDR1 and CDR2: DFQATT and SNEGSKA (reference sequence). The CDR3 contains 12 residues.

J is TRBJ1-1 and V is TRBV20-1, with D unresolved. The sequence derives from a man aged 18 to 35 in good health. Sequenced material: blood. The CDR3: CSVNDGNTEAFF. CDR3 sequence (DNA): TGCAGTGTGAACGATGGGAACACTGAAGCTTTCTTT.